Following are 31 T cell receptor beta chains from one sample sequenced in a study of T cell responses to AZD1222 COVID-19 vaccine. Data came from immunoSEQ multiplex PCR; TCRdb stores just in-frame clones and leaves some out. The sample carries around 100,000 clones, around nine tenths recorded once. This sample comprised peripheral blood, obtained 28 days after the second AZD1222 dose. These TCRs come from an adult who received the AZD1222 COVID-19 vaccine.

The rearrangement joins TRBV4-3 to TRBJ2-1; 14 positions agree with TRBD2. The CDR3 runs to 20 residues. Germline CDR1 reads LGHNA; CDR2 reads YSLEER. Germline trimming cut 1 base from V and 5 bases from J; bases unmatched to any gene: 13. CDR3 residues: CASSQGGGTSGSFPHNEQFF. The CDR3 DNA is TGCGCCAGCAGCCAAGGTGGGGGGACTAGCGGGAGTTTCCCCCACAATGAGCAGTTCTTC.

The chain combines TRBV28 with TRBJ2-5; D perhaps matches TRBD2 (5 bases). Trimming pared 3 bases from V and 5 bases from J, leaving 16 bases between. CDR3 size: 15 residues. Germline-derived CDR1 and CDR2 are MDHEN and SYDVKM. The CDR3 sequence: CASSFDGKHGETQYF. The CDR3 bases are TGTGCCAGCAGTTTCGACGGGAAACACGGGGAGACCCAGTACTTC.

The gene calls are TRBV7-3 and TRBJ2-7, with TRBD1 matching 11 bases. V was pared by 5 bases and J by 3 bases, with 6 bases of the junction left unmatched. Germline V gives CDR1 SGHTA, CDR2 FQGTGA. There are 15 residues in the CDR3. This chain's CDR3 is CASSISGTGGYEQYF. The CDR3 DNA sequence: TGTGCCAGCAGCATTTCCGGGACAGGGGGCTACGAGCAGTACTTC.

This chain uses TRBV4-1 with TRBJ2-1, with 13 bases matching TRBD2. CDR1 is MGHRA, CDR2 YSYEKL, per germline. The CDR3 spans 18 residues. The junction had 6 bases not matched to a gene; V was cut back by 0 bases and J by 4 bases. This CDR3 reads CASSQDRTSGSGYNEQFF. In nucleotides, the CDR3 is TGCGCCAGCAGCCAAGATCGGACTAGCGGGAGTGGTTACAATGAGCAGTTCTTC.

The chain recombines TRBV10-3 with TRBJ2-1; TRBD2 might be the D (5 bases). This CDR3 contains 15 residues. Between the trimmed V and J ends, which lost 5 bases and 0 bases, there was a span of 11 bases. The germline gives CDR1 ENHRY, CDR2 SYGVKD. CDR3 coding DNA: TGTGCCATCAGTCCGCCGGGGAGCTCCTACAATGAGCAGTTCTTC. This codes for CAISPPGSSYNEQFF.

This clone was seen just once. Here the CDR3 reads CASKGGNEQFF. As DNA, the CDR3 is TGTGCCAGCAAGGGCGGGAATGAGCAGTTCTTC. This chain links TRBV2 with TRBJ2-1; tentative D call: TRBD2 (5 bases). CDR1 and CDR2 from the germline V gene are SNHLY and FYNNEI. The CDR3 loop spans 11 amino acids. Trimming removed 7 bases from V and 7 bases from J, with 8 bases in between.

J is TRBJ2-5 and V is TRBV4-1; 8 nucleotides agree with TRBD2. This CDR3 spans 15 amino acids. The germline CDR1 and CDR2 sequences are MGHRA and YSYEKL. V shed 1 base, J shed 5 bases, and the junction held 6 bases outside the gene matches. This CDR3 is CASSQVPGGGETQYF. CDR3 sequence (DNA): TGCGCCAGCAGCCAAGTTCCGGGAGGGGGGGAGACCCAGTACTTC.

The chain has TRBV6-5 and TRBJ1-5; D might be TRBD1 (5 bases). This CDR3 is 15 amino acids long. Germline V gene lookup returns CDR1 MNHEY and CDR2 SVGAGI. The V gene lost 6 bases and the J gene lost 2 bases, with 14 bases spanning the gap. The CDR3 sequence: CASSPWGGGNQPQHF. For the CDR3, the DNA is TGTGCCAGCAGCCCCTGGGGGGGAGGCAATCAGCCCCAGCATTTT.

The rearrangement uses TRBV6-5 and TRBJ1-1; a possible D gene is TRBD1 (6 bases). CDR1 is MNHEY and CDR2 is SVGAGI in the germline V gene. Trimming left V 4 bases short and J 4 bases short, with 13 bases between. The CDR3 is 14 residues long. The CDR3 DNA is TGTGCCAGCAGTTCTCCCGGGACAAGCACTGAAGCTTTCTTT. Translating it yields CASSSPGTSTEAFF.

The rearrangement uses TRBV18 and TRBJ1-5; TRBD1 aligns across 7 bases. Germline CDR1 reads KGHSH; CDR2 reads LQKENI. Trimming took 3 bases from V and 4 from J; bases not matched to a gene: 9. This CDR3 contains 16 residues. CDR3 amino acids: CASSPTGSTGNQPQHF. The CDR3 DNA reads as TGTGCCAGCTCACCGACAGGGTCGACCGGGAATCAGCCCCAGCATTTT. Based on the CDR3 plus reference TRBV18 and TRBJ1-5, the full variable domain is NAGVMQNPRHLVRRRGQEARLRCSPMKGHSHVYWYRQLPEEGLKFMVYLQKENIIDESGMPKERFSAEFPKEGPSILRIQQVVRGDSAAYFCASSPTGSTGNQPQHFGDGTRLSIL.

Only one count was recorded for this clone. The V and J genes are TRBV9 and TRBJ2-7; tentatively, D is TRBD2 (5 bases). CDR1 SGDLS and CDR2 YYNGEE come from the germline V gene. The ends were cut back, 5 bases at V and 3 bases at J, with 12 bases in the middle. This CDR3 spans 13 amino acids. The CDR3 nucleotides are TGTGCCAGCAGTCTGAGGGTAGGCTACGAGCAGTACTTC. It is translated as CASSLRVGYEQYF.

This clone has only one observation. The V gene is TRBV27, the J gene TRBJ2-5; 8 nucleotides agree with TRBD2. Germline V gives CDR1 MNHEY, CDR2 SMNVEV (reference sequence). V shed 7 bases and J 3 bases; nucleotides not matched to a gene: 7. The CDR3 has 14 amino acids. The CDR3 DNA reads as TGTGCCAGCAACGGGAGGGGCGGAGAAGAGACCCAGTACTTC. It yields the protein CASNGRGGEETQYF.

This rearrangement joins TRBV2 to TRBJ2-7, with 12 bases matching TRBD2. This CDR3 is built from 18 residues. With 2 bases clipped from V and 0 bases from J, the junction kept 8 bases outside the gene matches. The germline gives CDR1 SNHLY, CDR2 FYNNEI. CDR3 coding DNA: TGTGCCAGCAGTGAACGACTAGCGGGAGATTTCAGCTCCTACGAGCAGTACTTC. It is translated as CASSERLAGDFSSYEQYF.

A few counts support this clone. The rearrangement uses TRBV7-8 and TRBJ1-1; weak D call: TRBD1 (5 bases). Trimming stripped 4 bases from V and 7 bases from J, with 16 bases between. The CDR3 covers 14 residues. Germline V gives CDR1 SGHVS, CDR2 FQNEAQ. Here the CDR3 reads CASSSGTNFGEAFF. CDR3 nucleotides: TGTGCCAGCAGCTCCGGGACTAACTTCGGTGAAGCTTTCTTT.

V gene TRBV9 combines with J gene TRBJ2-5; tentatively, D is TRBD1 (6 bases). Germline V gene lookup returns CDR1 SGDLS and CDR2 YYNGEE. This CDR3 region has 15 residues. V lost 0 bases, J lost 1 base, and 10 bases lay in between. CDR3 residues: CASSVAGTPQETQYF. The CDR3 nucleotides read TGTGCCAGCAGCGTAGCTGGGACACCCCAAGAGACCCAGTACTTC.

CDR3 sequence: CASSPPGPMNTEAFF. In DNA form, the CDR3 reads TGTGCCAGCAGCCCCCCCGGGCCAATGAACACTGAAGCTTTCTTT. This chain joins TRBV28 and TRBJ1-1, with D uncertain. The V gene lost 6 bases and the J gene lost 0 bases, with 14 bases spanning the gap. CDR1 and CDR2 from the germline V gene are MDHEN and SYDVKM. The CDR3 consists of 15 residues.

DNA for the CDR3: TGCGCCAGCAGCACCGGGTGGGGACAGGGGATCAACGAGCAGTACTTC. Amino acids: CASSTGWGQGINEQYF. The V and J genes are TRBV5-1 and TRBJ2-7, with 10 bases matching TRBD1. The junction had 12 bases not matched to a gene; V was cut back by 4 bases and J by 5 bases. The CDR3 contains 16 residues. The V gene's germline CDR1 is SGHRS and CDR2 YFSETQ. The full variable domain, with the rest looked up from reference TRBV5-1 and TRBJ2-7, is KAGVTQTPRYLIKTRGQQVTLSCSPISGHRSVSWYQQTPGQGLQFLFEYFSETQRNKGNFPGRFSGRQFSNSRSEMNVSTLELGDSALYLCASSTGWGQGINEQYFGPGTRLTVT.

The chain combines TRBV9 with TRBJ2-1, with 8 bases that match TRBD2. In germline, CDR1 is SGDLS, CDR2 YYNGEE. The CDR3 is 15 amino acids. The junction had 3 bases not matched to a gene; V was cut back by 0 bases and J by 4 bases. Here the CDR3 DNA reads TGTGCCAGCAGCGTAGGTAGCGGGATGTACAATGAGCAGTTCTTC. Protein product: CASSVGSGMYNEQFF.

The chain couples TRBV9 to TRBJ1-5, with D possibly TRBD1 on 5 matching bases. Germline V gene sequence: CDR1 SGDLS, CDR2 YYNGEE. Trimming removed 0 bases at V and 6 bases at J, with 10 bases between. This CDR3 spans 14 amino acids. The CDR3 DNA reads as TGTGCCAGCAGCGTAGGGGGGATCGGTCAGCCCCAGCATTTT. It yields the protein CASSVGGIGQPQHF.

The rearrangement uses TRBV10-3 and TRBJ2-3; D not resolved. Germline V gene lookup returns CDR1 ENHRY and CDR2 SYGVKD. The CDR3 is 11 amino acids. The ends were cut back, 4 bases at V and 5 bases at J, with 4 bases in the middle. The CDR3 bases are TGTGCCATCAGTGTAGAAGATACGCAGTATTTT. It encodes CAISVEDTQYF.

The rearrangement links TRBV10-3 to TRBJ1-6; perhaps TRBD1 as D (5 bases). The CDR3 is 15 residues long. V was shortened by 3 bases and J by 6 bases, with 12 bases between the two germline ends. From germline, CDR1 is ENHRY and CDR2 SYGVKD. CDR3 coding DNA: TGTGCCATCAGTGATAGGGGAAGCTCTAATTCACCCCTCCACTTT. Translating it yields CAISDRGSSNSPLHF.

The chain links TRBV18 to TRBJ1-5; 10 bases line up with TRBD1. CDR3 size: 14 residues. V trimming: 6 bases; J trimming: 7 bases; junction bases outside the gene matches: 6. Germline loops: CDR1 KGHSH, CDR2 LQKENI. The CDR3 here is CASSEDRGNQPQHF. The DNA for the CDR3 is TGTGCCAGCTCCGAGGACAGGGGGAACCAGCCCCAGCATTTT.

This clone appeared a single time. The CDR3 loop is CAISDTQGSEAFF. The CDR3 DNA reads TGTGCCATCAGTGACACCCAGGGCTCTGAAGCTTTCTTT. This rearrangement joins TRBV10-3 to TRBJ1-1; D is possibly TRBD1 (5 bases). Germline values: CDR1 ENHRY, CDR2 SYGVKD. This CDR3 contains 13 residues. The ends were cut back, 3 bases at V and 6 bases at J, with 11 bases in the middle.

The chain recombines TRBV4-1 with TRBJ1-2; D is perhaps TRBD1 (6 bases). CDR3 length equals 15 residues. Germline lookup yields CDR1 MGHRA and CDR2 YSYEKL. V lost 0 bases, J lost 4 bases, and 12 bases lay in between. The CDR3: CASSQDPGAAYGYTF. In DNA, the CDR3 is TGCGCCAGCAGCCAAGATCCGGGGGCGGCCTATGGCTACACCTTC.

The V gene is TRBV5-6, the J gene TRBJ1-2; possible D gene TRBD1, 5 bases. The CDR3 runs to 14 residues. Trimming stripped 4 bases from V and 10 bases from J, with 20 bases between. Per germline, CDR1 SGHDT and CDR2 YYEEEE. Here the CDR3 reads CASSPLGLSLSYTF. The CDR3 DNA reads TGTGCCAGCAGCCCCCTGGGGCTCTCCCTATCCTACACCTTC.

The chain joins TRBV7-8 to TRBJ2-7, with D unclear. The CDR3 totals 15 residues. The V gene lost 1 base and the J gene lost 4 bases, with 14 bases spanning the gap. Germline CDR1 SGHVS, CDR2 FQNEAQ. CDR3 amino acids: CASSLGPWVLYEQYF. CDR3 nucleotide sequence: TGTGCCAGCAGCTTAGGCCCATGGGTCCTGTACGAGCAGTACTTC.

This clone occurred a few times. The J gene is TRBJ1-5, the V gene TRBV19, with D unclear. Germline values: CDR1 LNHDA, CDR2 SQIVND (reference sequence). CDR3 length equals 15 residues. Deletions cut 3 bases from V and 1 base from J, with 10 bases between. CDR3: CASSIARSSNQPQHF. CDR3 DNA sequence: TGTGCCAGTAGTATCGCCAGATCGAGCAATCAGCCCCAGCATTTT.

The rearrangement joins TRBV19 to TRBJ1-5; 10 bases are a match to TRBD1. The germline V gene encodes CDR1 LNHDA and CDR2 SQIVND (reference sequence). V was pared by 6 bases and J by 6 bases, with 8 bases of the junction left unmatched. The CDR3 is 15 residues long. As DNA, the CDR3 is TGTGCCAGTAGCCCCGGGACAGGGGAGACTCAGCCCCAGCATTTT. Protein sequence: CASSPGTGETQPQHF.

The chain couples TRBV3-1 (or the pseudogene TRBV3-2) to TRBJ2-3, with D tentatively TRBD1 (6 bases). Trimming left V 4 bases short and J 2 bases short, with 16 bases between. Germline V gene data show CDR1 as LGHDT and CDR2 as YNNKEL (reference sequence). This CDR3 spans 16 amino acids. The CDR3 DNA follows: TGTGCCAGCAGCCTCAACTCAGGGGCGCTCACAGATACGCAGTATTTT. Its translation: CASSLNSGALTDTQYF.

The CDR3 DNA reads TGTGCCTGGAGGACAGGACAGGGCCTACATAATTCACCCCTCCACTTT. It encodes CAWRTGQGLHNSPLHF. V gene TRBV30 combines with J gene TRBJ1-6; TRBD1 aligns across 8 bases. Trimming took 3 bases from V and 5 from J; bases not matched to a gene: 9. CDR1 and CDR2 from the germline V gene are GTSNPN and SVGIG (reference sequence). This CDR3 is built from 16 residues.

Here the CDR3 DNA reads TGTGCCAGCAGCGTAGCTCTGGACGTCGGTGAAAAACTGTTTTTT. Translating gives CASSVALDVGEKLFF. This chain links TRBV9 with TRBJ1-4; D is unclear. The germline V and J ends were trimmed by 0 bases and 7 bases, with 13 bases remaining between them. The CDR3 is 15 residues long. Germline V gives CDR1 SGDLS, CDR2 YYNGEE.